One and the same sample provided the 19 T cell receptor beta chains below, sequenced in a study of neurological immune-mediated disorders. TCRdb processed the 5' RACE reads anew with MiXCR; each CDR3 protein has one entry. The sample includes approximately 46,000 distinct CDR3 sequences, under 13% seen only once; the top ten take about 5.4%. Sequencing was carried out using PBMCs. These receptors were taken from an older man with HTLV-1-associated myelopathy (HAM/TSP).

This clonotype occurred a few times. This chain connects TRBV25-1 to TRBJ2-3; TRBD1 is a possible D gene (5 bases). V lost 6 bases to trimming and J lost 7 bases, with 11 bases between them. The CDR3 has 12 amino acids. Germline CDR1 is MGHDK and CDR2 is SYGVNS. The CDR3 spells CASSRAANTQYF. CDR3 coding DNA: TGTGCCAGCAGCAGGGCCGCAAATACGCAGTATTTT.

This clonotype occurred many times. The J gene is TRBJ2-3, the V gene TRBV7-9; the match to TRBD2 covers 7 bases. Germline trimming cut 0 bases from V and 5 bases from J; bases unmatched to any gene: 5. Germline CDR1 is SEHNR and CDR2 is FQNEAQ (reference sequence). The CDR3 is 15 residues long. As DNA, the CDR3 is TGTGCCAGCAGCTTAGCGGGAGGGCAGAAAGATACGCAGTATTTT. Translating it yields CASSLAGGQKDTQYF.

This clonotype was detected many times. This chain uses TRBV20-1 with TRBJ2-7, with 7 bases identical to TRBD2. CDR1 is DFQATT, CDR2 SNEGSKA, per germline (reference sequence). This CDR3 has 16 amino acids. V was pared by 3 bases and J by 2 bases, with 13 bases of the junction left unmatched. The CDR3 nucleotides read TGCAGTGCTAGCCTCCCTGCTAGCGGTACGGCCTACGAGCAGTACTTC. Translated: CSASLPASGTAYEQYF.

This clonotype has ten or more counts. The V and J genes are TRBV24-1 and TRBJ2-5; D not resolved. The germline V gene encodes CDR1 KGHDR and CDR2 SFDVKD. The CDR3 has 11 amino acids. V lost 5 bases and J 7 bases, leaving 7 bases between the germline ends. Written as DNA, the CDR3 is TGTGCCACCAGTGCCTTCGGGACCCAGTACTTC. It codes for CATSAFGTQYF.

This clonotype was counted only a few times. A read error may be the cause here, since a much bigger clone is one base away. The chain recombines TRBV5-5 with TRBJ2-3, with D perhaps TRBD2 (7 bases). The CDR3 consists of 15 residues. Per the germline V gene, CDR1 is SGHKS and CDR2 is YYEKEE (reference sequence). The CDR3 nucleotides read TGTGTCAGCAGCCTTAGGGGGGGCGGCACAGATACGCAGTATTTT. This encodes CVSSLRGGGTDTQYF.

This clonotype was counted ten times or more. The chain employs TRBV7-2 and TRBJ2-7, with TRBD1 identical over 7 bases. CDR1 and CDR2 from the germline V gene are SGHTA and FQGNSA. The CDR3 loop spans 14 amino acids. The V gene end was trimmed by 5 bases and the J gene end by 2 bases; junction bases not matched to a gene: 6. The CDR3 loop is CASSPGGQPYEQYF. CDR3 coding DNA: TGTGCCAGCAGCCCAGGGGGACAGCCCTACGAGCAGTACTTC.

This clonotype was seen at least ten times. The CDR3 is CASSLQPGQNYGYTF. Here the CDR3 DNA reads TGTGCCAGCAGCTTGCAACCGGGACAGAACTATGGCTACACCTTC. The chain carries TRBV5-5 and TRBJ1-2, with 7 bases lining up with TRBD1. The CDR3 is 15 residues long. From germline, CDR1 is SGHKS and CDR2 YYEKEE (reference sequence). V lost 1 base to trimming and J lost 2 bases; unmatched junction nucleotides: 5.

The V and J genes are TRBV9 and TRBJ1-1; 9 positions agree with TRBD1. The germline V gene encodes CDR1 SGDLS and CDR2 YYNGEE. The CDR3 consists of 13 residues. The ends lost 2 bases at V and 5 bases at J; junction bases unmatched: 1. Here the CDR3 reads CASSVDRGTEAFF. DNA of the CDR3: TGTGCCAGCAGCGTCGACAGGGGGACTGAAGCTTTCTTT.

This clonotype was observed at least ten times. Sequence at one end of the junction differs from germline and may be a read error. The genes are TRBV28 and TRBJ1-5; 8 bases align to TRBD1. The CDR3 contains 12 residues. Looked up from germline, CDR1 is MDHEN and CDR2 is SYDVKM. The CDR3 DNA follows: TGTGCCAGCAGTTTGACACAGGGGGGCGGTGATTTT. Translation: CASSLTQGGGDF.

At least ten counts were recorded for this clonotype. This chain links TRBV11-3 with TRBJ1-3; unclear D gene. Germline CDR1 is SGHNT and CDR2 is YENEEA. The CDR3 totals 15 residues. V was cut by 1 base and J by 2 bases, with 9 bases left in between. The CDR3, as DNA: TGTGCCAGCAGCTTAGGTGGGGATACTGGAAACACCATATATTTT. Translated, it gives CASSLGGDTGNTIYF.

In its sample, this clonotype was seen many times. The V and J genes are TRBV5-1 and TRBJ1-2; D is unresolved. V was trimmed by 3 bases and J by 4 bases, leaving 10 bases between them. This CDR3 has 13 residues. Germline V CDR1 and CDR2: SGHRS, YFSETQ. The CDR3 is CASSSAGSYGYTF. Written as DNA, the CDR3 is TGCGCCAGCAGCTCGGCGGGTTCCTATGGCTACACCTTC.

This clonotype appeared many times. The chain joins TRBV6-5 to TRBJ2-5, with 8 nucleotides matching TRBD1. V trimming: 6 bases; J trimming: 1 base; junction bases outside the gene matches: 1. CDR1 and CDR2 (germline): MNHEY, SVGAGI. The CDR3 has 13 amino acids. For the CDR3, the DNA is TGTGCCAGCAGGGACAGGGTCCAAGAGACCCAGTACTTC. This codes for CASRDRVQETQYF.

Ten or more counts support this clonotype. This chain links TRBV12-3 or TRBV12-4 with TRBJ2-3, with a weak D call TRBD1 (6 bases). V was pared by 4 bases and J by 0 bases, with 11 bases between. This CDR3 is built from 15 residues. The CDR3 DNA sequence: TGTGCCAGCAGTTCTGGACAGACTAGCACAGATACGCAGTATTTT. Translation gives CASSSGQTSTDTQYF.

In this sample, this clonotype turned up many times. The chain is built from TRBV20-1 and TRBJ2-2; tentatively, D is TRBD2 (6 bases). The V end was cut by 1 base, the J end by 4 bases, with 19 bases between. The CDR3 consists of 17 residues. From germline, CDR1 is DFQATT and CDR2 SNEGSKA (reference sequence). CDR3 bases: TGCAGTGCTAGAGTCGACTGGGGTAGCGGAAGCACCGGGGAGCTGTTTTTT. Translating gives CSARVDWGSGSTGELFF.

This clonotype was detected ten times or more. The V and J genes are TRBV5-4 and TRBJ2-5, with D possibly matching TRBD1 (6 bases). CDR1 is SGHNT, CDR2 YYREEE, per germline (reference sequence). The CDR3 spans 14 residues. Trimming pared 2 bases from V and 1 base from J, leaving 9 bases between. The CDR3 nucleotides read TGTGCCAGCAGCTTACAGGGTCTCCAAGAGACCCAGTACTTC. It yields the protein CASSLQGLQETQYF.

The CDR3 region is CASSHQGQGRLEQYF. The CDR3 DNA reads TGTGCCAGCAGCCACCAGGGACAGGGACGGCTCGAGCAGTACTTC. This chain joins TRBV11-2 and TRBJ2-7, with 9 positions matching TRBD1. This CDR3 is 15 amino acids long. The ends lost 5 bases at V and 6 bases at J; junction bases unmatched: 11. Per the germline V gene, CDR1 is SGHAT and CDR2 is FQNNGV.

The table lists this clonotype with many counts. The V call is TRBV14, the J call TRBJ2-2; the D is unclear. The V gene's germline CDR1 is SGHDN and CDR2 FVKESK. Trimming took off 0 bases at V and 8 bases at J, with 4 bases between the two ends. CDR3 length equals 12 residues. For the CDR3, the DNA is TGTGCCAGCAGCCAAGACTGGGGGGAGCTGTTTTTT. This codes for CASSQDWGELFF.

In its sample, this clonotype was seen many times. The chain couples TRBV20-1 to TRBJ2-5; 7 positions match TRBD2. The CDR3 length is 13 residues. Looked up from germline, CDR1 is DFQATT and CDR2 is SNEGSKA (reference sequence). V trimming: 5 bases; J trimming: 4 bases; junction bases outside the gene matches: 7. CDR3 sequence (DNA): TGCAGTGCTCCCTCGGGGGGTCGAGAGACCCAGTACTTC. It encodes CSAPSGGRETQYF.

This clonotype was found many times. V gene TRBV7-2 combines with J gene TRBJ2-1; perhaps TRBD2 as D (5 bases). V lost 5 bases to trimming and J lost 8 bases, with 19 bases between them. This CDR3 is 15 amino acids long. CDR1 SGHTA and CDR2 FQGNSA come from the germline V gene. The CDR3 bases are TGTGCCAGCAGCCCTGACTCCACACGAGGGCATGAGCAGTTCTTC. Translated: CASSPDSTRGHEQFF. Complete variable domain (other parts from reference TRBV7-2 and TRBJ2-1): GAGVSQSPSNKVTEKGKDVELRCDPISGHTALYWYRQSLGQGLEFLIYFQGNSAPDKSGLPSDRFSAERTGGSVSTLTIQRTQQEDSAVYLCASSPDSTRGHEQFFGPGTRLTVL.